Each of the 20 T cell receptor beta chains below was sequenced from the same sample in a study of CD8+ T cells in alopecia areata. Treatment meaning: oral pan-JAK inhibitor, 5-10 mg twice daily. cDNA serving as the sequencing template came from extracted, reverse transcribed RNA. Some clones are missing from TCRdb's copy, which holds only in-frame ones; the method was immunoSEQ multiplex PCR. The sample lists over 250,000 clones; about 62% were seen once. The sequences come from CD4+ T cells sorted from blood, collected around week 54, from a patient treated with tofacitinib. The receptors shown here come from a human donor with alopecia areata.

The rearrangement joins TRBV11-2 to TRBJ2-5, with D unclear. The CDR3 sequence is 13 residues long. CDR1 SGHAT and CDR2 FQNNGV come from the germline V gene. V shed 2 bases and J shed 2 bases, with 6 bases lying between them. In DNA, the CDR3 is TGTGCCAGCAGCTTAACAGTTCAAGAGACCCAGTACTTC. This codes for CASSLTVQETQYF.

This chain connects TRBV30 to TRBJ2-3; 7 positions agree with TRBD2. Trimming removed 7 bases from V and 4 bases from J; junction bases left unmatched: 8. Germline V gene sequence: CDR1 GTSNPN, CDR2 SVGIG (reference sequence). The CDR3 is 13 residues long. The CDR3 coding sequence is TGTGCCTTCGAGCGGGGAGTCGCAGATACGCAGTATTTT. Translated, it gives CAFERGVADTQYF.

V is TRBV15 and J is TRBJ1-1, with 7 bases matching TRBD1. The CDR3 has 14 residues. J was trimmed by 1 base and V by 5 bases; bases with no gene match: 4. CDR1 and CDR2 (germline): LNHNV, YYDKDF (reference sequence). CDR3 region: CATSARDRNTEAFF. The DNA for the CDR3 is TGTGCCACCAGCGCCCGGGACAGGAACACTGAAGCTTTCTTT.

The gene calls are TRBV7-9 and TRBJ2-3; D is possibly TRBD2 (6 bases). The CDR3 is 15 amino acids. Germline assignment: CDR1 SEHNR and CDR2 FQNEAQ (reference sequence). Trimming shortened V by 4 bases and J by 0 bases, and 11 bases separated the two germline ends. The DNA of the CDR3 is TGTGCCAGCAGCTCCTTGGGGGGAAGCACAGATACGCAGTATTTT. Residues: CASSSLGGSTDTQYF.

This clone has more than one count but fewer than ten. V and J are TRBV6-4 and TRBJ2-1; 9 bases align to TRBD1. CDR3 length: 16 residues. Unmatched junction bases numbered 9, after V lost 2 bases and J lost 7 bases. The germline CDR1 and CDR2 sequences are MRHNA and SNTAGT. CDR3: CASSDGLGQGGNEQFF. The CDR3 nucleotides are TGTGCCAGCAGTGACGGGTTGGGACAGGGAGGAAATGAGCAGTTCTTC.

The rearrangement links TRBV5-1 to TRBJ1-1, with D possibly TRBD1 on 5 matching bases. The V gene lost 2 bases and the J gene lost 8 bases, with 10 bases spanning the gap. Germline V gene sequence: CDR1 SGHRS, CDR2 YFSETQ. This CDR3 comprises 12 residues. CDR3 in DNA: TGCGCCAGCAGCTTCGGGGACCGGGAAGCTTTCTTT. Amino acids: CASSFGDREAFF.

This sequence joins TRBV6-1 and TRBJ1-6; perhaps TRBD1 as D (5 bases). The V gene's germline CDR1 is MNHNS and CDR2 SASEGT. The ends were cut back, 6 bases at V and 8 bases at J, with 11 bases in the middle. This CDR3 spans 13 amino acids. Here the CDR3 reads CASRAGRDSPLHF. CDR3 bases: TGTGCCAGCAGAGCAGGGCGGGATTCACCCCTCCACTTT.

This clone was counted between two and nine times. The chain has TRBV4-1 and TRBJ1-4; D gene ambiguous. This CDR3 comprises 12 residues. V lost 2 bases and J lost 14, with 12 bases in between. CDR1 is MGHRA, CDR2 YSYEKL, per germline. This CDR3 reads CASSQPTGYLFF. The CDR3 region has the DNA TGCGCCAGCAGCCAACCCACCGGATACCTGTTTTTT.

The chain has TRBV25-1 and TRBJ1-6, with 9 bases identical to TRBD1. This CDR3 is built from 13 residues. The germline CDR1 and CDR2 sequences are MGHDK and SYGVNS. V lost 6 bases, J lost 6 bases, and 0 bases stayed unmatched. CDR3 sequence (DNA): TGTGCCAGCAGGACAGGGGGTAATTCACCCCTCCACTTT. Protein sequence: CASRTGGNSPLHF.

DNA of the CDR3: TGCGCCAGCAGCAGGACAGAGAGCTATGGCTACACCTTC. This translates into CASSRTESYGYTF. The chain links TRBV5-1 to TRBJ1-2; TRBD1 might be the D (6 bases). The CDR3 sequence is 13 residues long. V gave up 4 bases and J gave up 4 bases, with 11 bases separating them. Per germline, CDR1 SGHRS and CDR2 YFSETQ. Looking up the rest from reference TRBV5-1 and TRBJ1-2 gives the full variable domain: KAGVTQTPRYLIKTRGQQVTLSCSPISGHRSVSWYQQTPGQGLQFLFEYFSETQRNKGNFPGRFSGRQFSNSRSEMNVSTLELGDSALYLCASSRTESYGYTFGSGTRLTVV.

The chain employs TRBV30 and TRBJ1-1, with D tentatively TRBD1 (5 bases). The germline CDR1 and CDR2 sequences are GTSNPN and SVGIG (reference sequence). The V end lost 4 bases, the J end lost 5 bases, and 14 bases lay between the germline ends. There are 13 residues in the CDR3. CDR3 nucleotides: TGTGCCTGGAATTATGGGGCGCGAACTGAAGCTTTCTTT. Its translation is CAWNYGARTEAFF.

This chain joins TRBV18 and TRBJ1-1; TRBD1 is a possible D gene (5 bases). V lost 3 bases and J 5 bases, leaving 19 bases between the germline ends. This CDR3 contains 16 residues. The germline CDR1 and CDR2 sequences are KGHSH and LQKENI. The CDR3 sequence: CASSPFSQTAGTEAFF. CDR3 DNA sequence: TGTGCCAGCTCACCCTTCTCTCAGACAGCCGGTACTGAAGCTTTCTTT.

V and J are TRBV29-1 and TRBJ2-5; D might be TRBD1 (6 bases). The CDR3 spans 12 residues. The ends were cut back, 5 bases at V and 2 bases at J, with 9 bases in the middle. Per the germline V gene, CDR1 is SQVTM and CDR2 is ANQGSEA. The CDR3, as DNA: TGCAGCGTTAAACAGGGACAAGAGACCCAGTACTTC. Protein: CSVKQGQETQYF. The full variable domain, rest sourced from reference TRBV29-1 and TRBJ2-5, is SAVISQKPSRDICQRGTSLTIQCQVDSQVTMMFWYRQQPGQSLTLIATANQGSEATYESGFVIDKFPISRPNLTFSTLTVSNMSPEDSSIYLCSVKQGQETQYFGPGTRLLVL.

Details on this clone: Given a much more abundant clone one base away, this may be a read error. In the same sample, other DNA sequences code for this CDR3. V usage is TRBV5-1 and J usage is TRBJ2-3, with no clear D. Per the germline V gene, CDR1 is SGHRS and CDR2 is YFSETQ. This CDR3 comprises 11 residues. The V gene lost 2 bases and the J gene lost 3 bases, with 1 base spanning the gap. The CDR3 spells CASSFTDTQYF. CDR3 coding DNA: TGCGCCAGCAGCTTTACAGATACGCAGTATTTT. Full variable domain (missing parts from reference TRBV5-1 and TRBJ2-3): KAGVTQTPRYLIKTRGQQVTLSCSPISGHRSVSWYQQTPGQGLQFLFEYFSETQRNKGNFPGRFSGRQFSNSRSEMNVSTLELGDSALYLCASSFTDTQYFGPGTRLTVL.

J is TRBJ1-4 and V is TRBV29-1, with a tentative D call TRBD1 (5 bases). Trimming took off 6 bases at V and 4 bases at J, with 12 bases between the two ends. The CDR3 has 13 amino acids. CDR1 is SQVTM and CDR2 is ANQGSEA in the germline V gene. CDR3 coding DNA: TGCAGCGTCCGGGACGGAGTTAATGAAAAACTGTTTTTT. It specifies CSVRDGVNEKLFF. The full variable domain, its missing parts supplied by reference TRBV29-1 and TRBJ1-4, is SAVISQKPSRDICQRGTSLTIQCQVDSQVTMMFWYRQQPGQSLTLIATANQGSEATYESGFVIDKFPISRPNLTFSTLTVSNMSPEDSSIYLCSVRDGVNEKLFFGSGTQLSVL.

The sample holds a few counts of this clone. This chain links TRBV7-9 with TRBJ1-1; D not resolved. In germline, CDR1 is SEHNR, CDR2 FQNEAQ (reference sequence). V lost 5 bases and J lost 2, with 9 bases in between. The CDR3 runs 13 residues. The CDR3 here is CASSPRPNTEAFF. The DNA of the CDR3 is TGTGCCAGCAGCCCCCGACCTAACACTGAAGCTTTCTTT.

This clone was detected a few times. The chain employs TRBV29-1 and TRBJ2-2; 9 nucleotides align to TRBD1. The ends lost 6 bases at V and 0 bases at J; junction bases unmatched: 2. Germline V gives CDR1 SQVTM, CDR2 ANQGSEA. This CDR3 region has 14 residues. The DNA of the CDR3 is TGCAGCGTGGGGGACAGGGCGAACACCGGGGAGCTGTTTTTT. The encoded protein is CSVGDRANTGELFF.

This clone was counted only a few times. The chain recombines TRBV4-1 with TRBJ1-5; 9 positions match TRBD1. The CDR3 covers 18 residues. Germline V gene data show CDR1 as MGHRA and CDR2 as YSYEKL. Losses at the gene ends were 0 bases for V and 4 bases for J; bases not matched to a gene: 10. Written as DNA, the CDR3 is TGCGCCAGCAGCCAAGATCCCCTAAGGGACAGGGCGAATCAGCCCCAGCATTTT. This sequence encodes CASSQDPLRDRANQPQHF.

This chain uses TRBV30 with TRBJ1-6; TRBD1 is a possible D gene (5 bases). The CDR3 length is 14 residues. V was trimmed by 0 bases and J by 8 bases, leaving 11 bases between them. The germline gives CDR1 GTSNPN, CDR2 SVGIG (reference sequence). CDR3 loop: CAWSVSGYDSPLHF. The CDR3 DNA is TGTGCCTGGAGTGTCTCAGGGTATGATTCACCCCTCCACTTT.

This clone has a handful of counts. This rearrangement joins TRBV7-2 to TRBJ2-5, with TRBD2 matching over 8 bases. The CDR3 has 16 residues. CDR1 is SGHTA, CDR2 FQGNSA, per germline. Trimming removed 5 bases from V and 5 bases from J; junction bases left unmatched: 13. CDR3 in amino acids: CASSAIGTRSYETQYF. The CDR3 nucleotides read TGTGCCAGCAGCGCGATCGGGACTAGAAGTTACGAGACCCAGTACTTC.